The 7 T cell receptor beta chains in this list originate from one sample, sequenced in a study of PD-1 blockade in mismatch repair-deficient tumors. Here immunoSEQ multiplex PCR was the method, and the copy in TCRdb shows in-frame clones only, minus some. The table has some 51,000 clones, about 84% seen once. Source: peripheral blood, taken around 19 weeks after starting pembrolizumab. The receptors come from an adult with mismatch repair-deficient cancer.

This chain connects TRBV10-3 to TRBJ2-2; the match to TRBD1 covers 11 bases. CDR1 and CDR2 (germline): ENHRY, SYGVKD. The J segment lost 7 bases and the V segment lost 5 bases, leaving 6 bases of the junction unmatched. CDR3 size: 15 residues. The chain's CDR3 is CAISPGTGGFGELFF. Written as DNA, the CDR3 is TGTGCCATCAGTCCCGGGACAGGGGGTTTCGGGGAGCTGTTTTTT.

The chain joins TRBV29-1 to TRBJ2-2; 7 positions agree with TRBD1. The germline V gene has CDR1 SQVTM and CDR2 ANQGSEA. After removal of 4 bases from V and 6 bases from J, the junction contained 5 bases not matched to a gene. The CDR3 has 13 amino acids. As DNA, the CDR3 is TGCAGCGTTGTTACAGGGGCGGCCGGGGAGCTGTTTTTT. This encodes CSVVTGAAGELFF.

The CDR3 loop reads CASSEYSGRERNEQFF. As DNA, the CDR3 is TGTGCCAGCAGTGAATATAGCGGGAGGGAGCGGAATGAGCAGTTCTTC. The J gene is TRBJ2-1, the V gene TRBV2; 11 nucleotides align to TRBD2. The CDR3 has 16 residues. Trimming at V came to 2 bases and at J to 7 bases, leaving 7 bases not matched to a gene. The germline V gene encodes CDR1 SNHLY and CDR2 FYNNEI.

CDR3 sequence reads: CATSRDRAVSYNEQFF. CDR3 DNA: TGTGCCACCAGCAGAGATCGCGCGGTATCCTACAATGAGCAGTTCTTC. The chain uses TRBV15 and TRBJ2-1; D uncertain. The CDR3 runs to 16 residues. Trimming shortened V by 0 bases and J by 1 base, and 10 bases separated the two germline ends. Germline values: CDR1 LNHNV, CDR2 YYDKDF (reference sequence).

The CDR3 loop is CATELDRGNEQFF. The DNA for the CDR3 is TGTGCCACCGAATTGGACCGGGGGAATGAGCAGTTCTTC. J is TRBJ2-1 and V is TRBV15; possible D gene TRBD2, 6 bases. Germline V lookup: CDR1 LNHNV, CDR2 YYDKDF (reference sequence). Trimming left V 8 bases short and J 7 bases short, with 15 bases between. The length of the CDR3 is 13 residues.

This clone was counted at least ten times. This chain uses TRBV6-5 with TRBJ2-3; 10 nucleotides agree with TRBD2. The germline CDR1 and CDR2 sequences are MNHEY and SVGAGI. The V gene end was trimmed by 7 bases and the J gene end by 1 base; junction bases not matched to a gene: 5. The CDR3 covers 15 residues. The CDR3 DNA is TGTGCCAGCACGCCCGGGACTAGCGGCACAGATACGCAGTATTTT. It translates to CASTPGTSGTDTQYF.

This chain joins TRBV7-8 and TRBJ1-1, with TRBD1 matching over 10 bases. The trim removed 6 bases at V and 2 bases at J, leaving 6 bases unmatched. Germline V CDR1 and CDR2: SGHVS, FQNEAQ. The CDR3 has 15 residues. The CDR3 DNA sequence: TGTGCCAGCAGGGGGGGGACAGGGGCTAACACTGAAGCTTTCTTT. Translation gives CASRGGTGANTEAFF.